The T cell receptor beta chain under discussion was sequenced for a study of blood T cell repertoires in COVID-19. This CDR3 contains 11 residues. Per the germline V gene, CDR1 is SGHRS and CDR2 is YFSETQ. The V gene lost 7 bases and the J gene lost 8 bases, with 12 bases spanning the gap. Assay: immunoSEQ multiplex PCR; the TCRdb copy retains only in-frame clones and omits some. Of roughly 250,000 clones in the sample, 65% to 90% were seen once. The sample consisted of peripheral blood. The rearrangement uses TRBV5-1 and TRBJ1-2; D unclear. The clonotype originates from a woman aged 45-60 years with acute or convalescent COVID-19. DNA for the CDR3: TGCGCCAGCCAGGCAGGTGGCGGCTACACCTTC. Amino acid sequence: CASQAGGGYTF.